Following are 15 T cell receptor beta chains from one sample sequenced in a study of T cell responses to AZD1222 COVID-19 vaccine. Repertoires were generated with immunoSEQ multiplex PCR, while TCRdb's copy carries only in-frame clones and drops some. The top ten hold around a third of the sample, which has 25,000 or so clones, roughly 91% seen once. Here the sequenced sample was peripheral blood, taken 28 days after the second AZD1222 dose. These receptors were collected from an adult who received the AZD1222 COVID-19 vaccine.

The CDR3 is CASSAAKNIQYF. CDR3 nucleotide sequence: TGTGCCAGCAGCGCCGCCAAAAACATTCAGTACTTC. This chain connects TRBV7-2 to TRBJ2-4; D gene ambiguous. CDR1 is SGHTA and CDR2 is FQGNSA in the germline V gene. The ends were cut back, 5 bases at V and 1 base at J, with 3 bases in the middle. This CDR3 has 12 residues. The variable domain in full, completed from reference TRBV7-2 and TRBJ2-4, reads GAGVSQSPSNKVTEKGKDVELRCDPISGHTALYWYRQSLGQGLEFLIYFQGNSAPDKSGLPSDRFSAERTGGSVSTLTIQRTQQEDSAVYLCASSAAKNIQYFGAGTRLSVL.

The rearrangement joins TRBV7-3 to TRBJ2-1; D possibly corresponds to TRBD1 (6 bases). This CDR3 has 12 amino acids. CDR1 is SGHTA and CDR2 is FQGTGA in the germline V gene. Between the trimmed V and J ends, which lost 2 bases and 8 bases, there was a span of 7 bases. The chain's CDR3 is CASSLQGYEQFF. For the CDR3, the DNA is TGTGCCAGCAGCTTACAGGGGTATGAGCAGTTCTTC.

This sequence joins TRBV14 and TRBJ1-1; no clear D gene. CDR3 length: 17 residues. Per the germline V gene, CDR1 is SGHDN and CDR2 is FVKESK. V was clipped by 1 base and J by 4 bases, with 19 bases between them. The CDR3 DNA sequence: TGTGCCAGCAGCCAAGCGAGAAACTTAGGGAAAGTCACTGAAGCTTTCTTT. It translates to CASSQARNLGKVTEAFF. Supplemented by reference TRBV14 and TRBJ1-1, the full variable domain reads EAGVTQFPSHSVIEKGQTVTLRCDPISGHDNLYWYRRVMGKEIKFLLHFVKESKQDESGMPNNRFLAERTGGTYSTLKVQPAELEDSGVYFCASSQARNLGKVTEAFFGQGTRLTVV.

The V and J genes are TRBV4-1 and TRBJ2-3, with D possibly TRBD2 on 6 matching bases. Trimming took off 0 bases at V and 2 bases at J, with 12 bases between the two ends. Germline V gives CDR1 MGHRA, CDR2 YSYEKL. This CDR3 comprises 16 residues. CDR3 sequence: CASSQERRGHTDTQYF. The CDR3 DNA reads TGCGCCAGCAGCCAAGAGCGGCGGGGCCACACAGATACGCAGTATTTT.

This sequence joins TRBV11-3 and TRBJ1-3, with D tentatively TRBD1 (6 bases). V dropped 5 bases and J dropped 0 bases, with 8 bases sitting between them. In germline, CDR1 is SGHNT, CDR2 YENEEA. The CDR3 extends over 14 amino acids. CDR3 sequence reads: CASSDRSSGNTIYF. CDR3 DNA sequence: TGTGCCAGCAGCGACAGGAGCTCTGGAAACACCATATATTTT.

The chain joins TRBV15 to TRBJ2-1; 14 bases match TRBD2. Germline V lookup: CDR1 LNHNV, CDR2 YYDKDF (reference sequence). The CDR3 spans 16 residues. The V and J ends lost 3 bases and 9 bases, in that order; junction bases with no gene match: 7. The CDR3 protein is CATSSPGTSGSIEQFF. The CDR3 DNA is TGTGCCACCAGCAGCCCCGGGACTAGCGGGAGTATTGAGCAGTTCTTC.

The chain couples TRBV5-1 to TRBJ2-7; D could derive from TRBD1 or TRBD2 (7 bases each). Germline CDR1 reads SGHRS; CDR2 reads YFSETQ. This CDR3 has 16 residues. The V end lost 4 bases, the J end lost 6 bases, and 23 bases lay between the germline ends. The CDR3 coding sequence is TGCGCCAGCAGCAGCGGGGCCCGATACAGGGGCAGCGAGCAGTACTTC. It translates to CASSSGARYRGSEQYF.

The CDR3 reads CATSDLFGPQHF. The CDR3 nucleotides read TGTGCCACCAGTGATTTGTTTGGGCCCCAGCATTTT. The rearrangement joins TRBV24-1 to TRBJ1-5; D call uncertain. V lost 0 bases, J lost 9 bases, and 5 bases lay in between. Germline lookup yields CDR1 KGHDR and CDR2 SFDVKD. The CDR3 is made up of 12 amino acids.

This clone was counted between two and nine times. V usage is TRBV2 and J usage is TRBJ2-3, with 9 bases aligning to TRBD2. The CDR3 length is 15 residues. Germline trimming cut 9 bases from V and 2 bases from J; bases unmatched to any gene: 9. Per germline, CDR1 SNHLY and CDR2 FYNNEI. The CDR3, as DNA: TGTGCCAGTGGCGGGAGGGCCGGCGTCACAGATACGCAGTATTTT. Translating it yields CASGGRAGVTDTQYF.

The chain carries TRBV18 and TRBJ2-1; 8 bases agree with TRBD2. V lost 4 bases to trimming and J lost 6 bases; unmatched junction nucleotides: 8. From germline, CDR1 is KGHSH and CDR2 LQKENI. The CDR3 totals 15 residues. This CDR3 is CASSRAREAVNEQFF. The CDR3 nucleotides are TGTGCCAGCTCACGGGCGCGGGAGGCGGTCAATGAGCAGTTCTTC.

J is TRBJ2-5 and V is TRBV3-1 (or the pseudogene TRBV3-2); TRBD2 might be the D (5 bases). Trimming took off 3 bases at V and 3 bases at J, with 14 bases between the two ends. The germline gives CDR1 LGHDT, CDR2 YNNKEL (reference sequence). The CDR3 extends over 15 amino acids. This CDR3 reads CASSQEGLAKETQYF. The DNA of the CDR3 is TGTGCCAGCAGCCAGGAAGGACTGGCAAAAGAGACCCAGTACTTC.

The chain joins TRBV3-1 (or the pseudogene TRBV3-2) to TRBJ2-7; D is undetermined. Germline V gives CDR1 LGHDT, CDR2 YNNKEL (reference sequence). The CDR3 has 12 residues. The V end was cut by 1 base, the J end by 5 bases, with 6 bases between. DNA of the CDR3: TGTGCCAGCAGCCAAGGTTCTGACGAGCAGTACTTC. It is translated as CASSQGSDEQYF.

The chain joins TRBV28 to TRBJ1-2, with 9 bases that match TRBD1. V lost 3 bases and J lost 4; bases outside the gene matches: 3. CDR1 is MDHEN and CDR2 is SYDVKM in the germline V gene. This CDR3 comprises 14 residues. The CDR3, as DNA: TGTGCCAGCAGTTTCTCGGGACAGGGCTATGGCTACACCTTC. This translates into CASSFSGQGYGYTF.

The rearrangement uses TRBV19 and TRBJ1-1, with D tentatively TRBD1 (5 bases). Germline V gene lookup returns CDR1 LNHDA and CDR2 SQIVND (reference sequence). Trimming removed 9 bases from V and 3 bases from J, with 14 bases in between. CDR3 length equals 13 residues. Here the CDR3 reads CARPLGGYTEAFF. In nucleotides, the CDR3 is TGTGCCAGACCCCTCGGGGGTTACACTGAAGCTTTCTTT.

The genes are TRBV7-9 and TRBJ2-1; 9 nucleotides agree with TRBD2. With V trimmed by 2 bases and J by 4 bases, 3 bases remained unmatched. From germline, CDR1 is SEHNR and CDR2 FQNEAQ (reference sequence). This CDR3 spans 15 amino acids. CDR3 in DNA: TGTGCCAGCAGCTTAAAGCGGGGGGCGTACAATGAGCAGTTCTTC. This encodes CASSLKRGAYNEQFF.